These T cell receptor beta chains were read from a single sample in a study of cytomegalovirus exposure and HLA in healthy donors. The repertoire was sequenced with immunoSEQ multiplex PCR; TCRdb's copy has only in-frame clones and lacks some. The data contain some 100,000 clones, 75% to 80% of them singletons. Sequenced: PBMCs. The receptors derive from a woman between 40 and 55 years old in good health and CMV-seropositive. Both conserved end residues are part of each CDR3. The D gene is left open where the match is weak. Size is stated for part of the rows, as once, few or many counts, or as a class when the clone is expanded.

V,size,D,J,DNA,CDR3
TRBV7-6,-,TRBD1,TRBJ2-5,TGTGCCAGCAGCCTTTCAACCGGGACAGGCGCCCTATCCCAGTACTTC,CASSLSTGTGALSQYF
TRBV6-5,-,TRBD1,TRBJ2-1,TGTGCCAGCAGCCCCACAGGGGGTACCTACAATGAGCAGTTCTTC,CASSPTGGTYNEQFF
TRBV6-5,-,TRBD1,TRBJ2-7,TGTGCCAGCAGTGTTGACAGGGAATTGTACTACGAGCAGTACTTC,CASSVDRELYYEQYF
TRBV30,-,-,TRBJ1-2,TGTGCCTGGACTTTGGACAGCCCGAACTATGGCTACACCTTC,CAWTLDSPNYGYTF
TRBV18,-,-,TRBJ2-7,TGTGCCAGCTCCGGGAGCTCCTACGAGCAGTACTTC,CASSGSSYEQYF
TRBV5-1,-,TRBD2,TRBJ2-3,TGCGCCAGCAGGGGACTAGCGGGGTTCACAGATACGCAGTATTTT,CASRGLAGFTDTQYF
TRBV5-1,few,-,TRBJ2-2,TGCGCCAGCAGCCTAACGACAGGAAACACCGGGGAGCTGTTTTTT,CASSLTTGNTGELFF
TRBV5-1,-,-,TRBJ2-7,TGCGCCAGCAGTTCTGGACAATCCTACGAGCAGTACTTC,CASSSGQSYEQYF
TRBV6-5,-,TRBD1,TRBJ1-2,TGTGCCACCGGGGACAGGGTGGGGTCTAACTATGGCTACACCTTC,CATGDRVGSNYGYTF
TRBV7-2,once,-,TRBJ1-6,TGTGCCAGCACCCCGGTTGGGACTGTGAATTCACCCCTCCACTTT,CASTPVGTVNSPLHF
TRBV7-9,-,-,TRBJ2-6,TGTTCCAGCAGTGGCATTGGGGCCAACGTCCTGACTTTC,CSSSGIGANVLTF
TRBV5-1,-,-,TRBJ2-1,TGCGCCAGCAGCGCCTTGAGGTCCCTTCCCTCCTACAATGAGCAGTTCTTC,CASSALRSLPSYNEQFF
TRBV18,-,-,TRBJ2-1,TGTGCCAGCTCACCACCAAGTGGCGGCTCCTACAATGAGCAGTTCTTC,CASSPPSGGSYNEQFF
TRBV6-4,-,TRBD1,TRBJ1-1,TGTGCCAGCAAACAGGGGCCAGACACTGAAGCTTTCTTT,CASKQGPDTEAFF
TRBV10-3,-,TRBD2,TRBJ2-3,TGTGCCATCAGTGAGGACCCGGGGGGTAGGGTCTGGTTGCAGTATTTT,CAISEDPGGRVWLQYF
TRBV6-1,-,-,TRBJ1-2,TGTGCCAGCACACATCACGTGTTAGGGGCGCAGGGCTACACCTTC,CASTHHVLGAQGYTF
TRBV5-4,once,TRBD2,TRBJ2-3,TGTGCCAGCAGCTTGTTCACTAGCGGGGGGGCTAGCACAGATACGCAGTATTTT,CASSLFTSGGASTDTQYF
TRBV4-2,-,-,TRBJ2-5,TGTGCCAGCAGCCAAGATCGCCTCGCTAGCCAAGAGACCCAGTACTTC,CASSQDRLASQETQYF
TRBV6-5,many,-,TRBJ1-1,TGTGCCAGCCTTCGGAGCGCTGAAGCTTTCTTT,CASLRSAEAFF
TRBV9,-,-,TRBJ1-2,TGTGCCAGCAGCGTAGTGGTAGGGGAGGGATATGGCTACACCTTC,CASSVVVGEGYGYTF
TRBV4-1,-,TRBD2,TRBJ2-2,TGCGCCAGCAGCCCAGTGGGGGGGACTAGCGAGGGGACCGGGGAGCTGTTTTTT,CASSPVGGTSEGTGELFF
TRBV5-1,-,-,TRBJ2-7,TGCGCCAGCAGCTCGGGACTTAGGAGGGAGCAGTACTTC,CASSSGLRREQYF
TRBV4-1,-,-,TRBJ2-3,TGCGCCAGCAGCCAAGATGGGACAAGTTCCATCACAGATACGCAGTATTTT,CASSQDGTSSITDTQYF
TRBV2,once,-,TRBJ2-3,TGTGCCAGCGGGCAACGGCCAGTCGGGGCAGATACGCAGTATTTT,CASGQRPVGADTQYF
TRBV10-3,-,TRBD1,TRBJ1-2,TGCGCCATCACCGGGACAGAGTCTAACTATGGCTACACCTTC,CAITGTESNYGYTF
TRBV23-1,once,-,TRBJ2-7,TGCGCCAGCAGTCGGAGGGCTCCGGGCCCCTACGAGCAGTACTTC,CASSRRAPGPYEQYF
TRBV2,-,-,TRBJ1-6,TGTGCCAGCAGTGAACAGGTTTTATCGCGTTCACCCCTCCACTTT,CASSEQVLSRSPLHF
TRBV25-1,-,-,TRBJ1-3,TGTGCCAGCAGTGATAGTACGGGAGCTGGAAACACCATATATTTT,CASSDSTGAGNTIYF
TRBV4-1,-,-,TRBJ1-6,TGCGCCAGCAGCCAGACACAGGGATCCCTCCACTTT,CASSQTQGSLHF
TRBV7-6,-,-,TRBJ1-1,TGTGCCAGCAGCTTGGGGCAGGGCTCAGCTTTCTTT,CASSLGQGSAFF
TRBV30,-,-,TRBJ1-2,TGTGCCTGGAGTCCCACCCCGAGGGAGTGGAACGCCAACTATGGCTACACCTTC,CAWSPTPREWNANYGYTF
TRBV19,-,-,TRBJ2-1,TGTGCCACAGGATACAATGAGCAGTTCTTC,CATGYNEQFF
TRBV5-8,-,-,TRBJ1-2,TGTGCCAGCAGCACCGGAGGGCAGTCCACTAACTATGGCTACACCTTC,CASSTGGQSTNYGYTF
TRBV7-2,-,-,TRBJ2-7,TGTGCCAGCAGCTTGGGCCTCGGGGGTGCCTACGAGCAGTACTTC,CASSLGLGGAYEQYF
TRBV6-4,-,-,TRBJ2-3,TGTGCCAGCAGTGTAGGGGCAAGCACAGATACGCAGTATTTT,CASSVGASTDTQYF
TRBV6-5,-,TRBD1,TRBJ1-1,TGTGCCAGCAGTTACGACAGGGAGAACACTGAAGCTTTCTTT,CASSYDRENTEAFF
TRBV30,-,TRBD1,TRBJ2-7,TGTGCCTGGAGTGTATTTGGGACAGGGGGGTACGAGCAGTACTTC,CAWSVFGTGGYEQYF
TRBV6-5,-,TRBD1,TRBJ1-1,TGTGCCAGCAGGATAGGGAGACAGGGGAACACTGAAGCTTTCTTT,CASRIGRQGNTEAFF
TRBV10-3,-,TRBD1,TRBJ1-1,TGTGCCATCAGTGAGAACACAGGGGGGAACACTGAAGCTTTCTTT,CAISENTGGNTEAFF
TRBV28,few,-,TRBJ2-5,TGTGCCAGCAGTCCAAGGCGACAGTGGGCCCAGTACTTC,CASSPRRQWAQYF
TRBV11-2,-,-,TRBJ1-1,TGTGCCAGCATGAAAGAGAGCACTGAAGCTTTCTTT,CASMKESTEAFF
TRBV2,-,-,TRBJ1-2,TGTGCCAGCACAGAGGGGGATGGCTACACCTTC,CASTEGDGYTF
TRBV7-8,-,-,TRBJ1-3,TGTGCCAGCATCCCCGGTTCGCTGGGAAACACCATATATTTT,CASIPGSLGNTIYF
TRBV11-1,once,TRBD2,TRBJ2-1,TGTGCCAGCAGCCCCAGAGGGCGGGGGGTCTACAATGAGCAGTTCTTC,CASSPRGRGVYNEQFF
TRBV9,-,-,TRBJ2-2,TGTGCCAGCAGCGTAGCTAGGACACACACCGGGGAGCTGTTTTTT,CASSVARTHTGELFF
TRBV30,-,TRBD1,TRBJ1-2,TGTGCCTCTCCTAGGAGGGGGCAAAATGGCTACACCTTC,CASPRRGQNGYTF
TRBV27,few,TRBD1,TRBJ2-1,TGTGCCAGCAGCATTTGGGACAGGGCGGGAAATGAGCAGTTCTTC,CASSIWDRAGNEQFF
TRBV10-2,-,-,TRBJ1-4,TGCGCCAGCAGTGATTACTCCGGACTATGGAATGAAAAACTGTTTTTT,CASSDYSGLWNEKLFF
TRBV5-1,-,TRBD1,TRBJ2-5,TGCGCCAGCAGCTTGGGGGGGACAGCTCAAGAGACCCAGTACTTC,CASSLGGTAQETQYF
TRBV5-1,-,-,TRBJ1-1,TGCGCCAGCAGCTTGTATCGGGTGAACACTGAAGCTTTCTTT,CASSLYRVNTEAFF
TRBV11-2,-,TRBD1,TRBJ2-1,TGTGCCAGCAGAAGGACAGGGGTCAATGAGCAGTTCTTC,CASRRTGVNEQFF
TRBV7-9,-,TRBD1,TRBJ1-1,TGTGCCAGCAGCTCGGGACAGGGAGTCACTGAAGCTTTCTTT,CASSSGQGVTEAFF
TRBV28,-,TRBD1,TRBJ2-4,TGTGCCAGCAGTTCGGGACAGTCCAAAAACATTCAGTACTTC,CASSSGQSKNIQYF
TRBV30,once,-,TRBJ1-1,TGTGCCTGCCGCTTTGGGGCGGTGACTGAAGCTTTCTTT,CACRFGAVTEAFF
TRBV7-8,-,-,TRBJ2-5,TGTGCCAGCAGCGCGCTGGAGACCCAGTACTTC,CASSALETQYF